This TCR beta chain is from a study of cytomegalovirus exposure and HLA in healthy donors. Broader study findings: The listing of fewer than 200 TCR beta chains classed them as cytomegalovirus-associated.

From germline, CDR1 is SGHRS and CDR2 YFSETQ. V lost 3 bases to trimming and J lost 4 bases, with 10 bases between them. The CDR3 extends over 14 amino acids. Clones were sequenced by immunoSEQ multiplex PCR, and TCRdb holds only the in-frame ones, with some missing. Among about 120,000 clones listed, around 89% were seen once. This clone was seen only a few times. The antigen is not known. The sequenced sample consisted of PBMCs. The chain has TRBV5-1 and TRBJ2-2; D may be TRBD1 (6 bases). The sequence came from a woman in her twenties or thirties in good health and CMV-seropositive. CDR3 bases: TGCGCCAGCAGCTCCGGACAGTCCACCGGGGAGCTGTTTTTT. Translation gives CASSSGQSTGELFF. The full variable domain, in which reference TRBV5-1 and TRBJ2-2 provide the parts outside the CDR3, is KAGVTQTPRYLIKTRGQQVTLSCSPISGHRSVSWYQQTPGQGLQFLFEYFSETQRNKGNFPGRFSGRQFSNSRSEMNVSTLELGDSALYLCASSSGQSTGELFFGEGSRLTVL.